This T cell receptor (beta chain) originates from a study of early T cells in non-severe SARS-CoV-2 infection. Study as a whole: The study sequenced bulk RNA from unsorted whole blood, with chains unpaired.

This CDR3 has 18 residues. CDR1 and CDR2 from the germline V gene are MNHNS and SASEGT. Trimming left V 4 bases short and J 5 bases short, with 26 bases between. Note on this clonotype: The antigen remains undetermined.

Attached unique molecular identifiers marked individual cDNA molecules. One entry per CDR3 protein, called by TCRdb with MiXCR from the 5' RACE reads. The table includes tens of thousands of distinct CDR3 sequences, more than 8.5% detected once. Study-level points and caveats: Anti-spike CD8 specificities were favored by VDJdb matching, whose results missed private and CD4 specificities.

This TCR was recovered from an adult who was a healthcare worker with PCR-confirmed SARS-CoV-2 infection or an uninfected control (not recorded which). This chain links TRBV6-1 with TRBJ1-2; a possible D gene is TRBD1 (6 bases). The sample was whole blood. Here the CDR3 DNA reads TGTGCCAGCAGTGCTGGGGGCGCGATCTCCCCTGGAGGATATGGCTACACCTTC. It encodes CASSAGGAISPGGYGYTF.